Sequencing of this T cell receptor (beta chain) was carried out in a study of vaccination and CD4 T cells after COVID-19. Described treatment: approximately 9-day PBMC culture with coronavirus spike peptide pools or control peptides (ViraFEST assay). With peptide pools, ViraFEST first expanded antigen-specific T cells and afterwards sequenced their TCRs. This CDR3 region has 21 residues. Per germline, CDR1 SGHAT and CDR2 FQNNGV. V was trimmed by 4 bases and J by 8 bases, leaving 33 bases between them. Cultured CD4+ T cell DNA underwent sequencing with the Oncomine TCR Beta short-read assay. Via MiXCR, TCRdb re-called the PCR reads, giving one row per CDR3 protein. The sample carries around 13,000 distinct CDR3 sequences, 25% to 35% recorded once. Remarks on this clonotype: The antigen remains unidentified.

This sequence joins TRBV11-2 and TRBJ1-6, with no clear D. The specimen comprised CD4+ T cells from blood, cultured in vitro, sampled after SARS-CoV-2 vaccination. The clonotype comes from a human donor who had recovered from COVID-19. CDR3 DNA: TGTGCCAGCAGCTACCGAAGGCCGCTCAAGACCTTAAGGGCTTATGATTCACCCCTCCACTTT. This sequence encodes CASSYRRPLKTLRAYDSPLHF.